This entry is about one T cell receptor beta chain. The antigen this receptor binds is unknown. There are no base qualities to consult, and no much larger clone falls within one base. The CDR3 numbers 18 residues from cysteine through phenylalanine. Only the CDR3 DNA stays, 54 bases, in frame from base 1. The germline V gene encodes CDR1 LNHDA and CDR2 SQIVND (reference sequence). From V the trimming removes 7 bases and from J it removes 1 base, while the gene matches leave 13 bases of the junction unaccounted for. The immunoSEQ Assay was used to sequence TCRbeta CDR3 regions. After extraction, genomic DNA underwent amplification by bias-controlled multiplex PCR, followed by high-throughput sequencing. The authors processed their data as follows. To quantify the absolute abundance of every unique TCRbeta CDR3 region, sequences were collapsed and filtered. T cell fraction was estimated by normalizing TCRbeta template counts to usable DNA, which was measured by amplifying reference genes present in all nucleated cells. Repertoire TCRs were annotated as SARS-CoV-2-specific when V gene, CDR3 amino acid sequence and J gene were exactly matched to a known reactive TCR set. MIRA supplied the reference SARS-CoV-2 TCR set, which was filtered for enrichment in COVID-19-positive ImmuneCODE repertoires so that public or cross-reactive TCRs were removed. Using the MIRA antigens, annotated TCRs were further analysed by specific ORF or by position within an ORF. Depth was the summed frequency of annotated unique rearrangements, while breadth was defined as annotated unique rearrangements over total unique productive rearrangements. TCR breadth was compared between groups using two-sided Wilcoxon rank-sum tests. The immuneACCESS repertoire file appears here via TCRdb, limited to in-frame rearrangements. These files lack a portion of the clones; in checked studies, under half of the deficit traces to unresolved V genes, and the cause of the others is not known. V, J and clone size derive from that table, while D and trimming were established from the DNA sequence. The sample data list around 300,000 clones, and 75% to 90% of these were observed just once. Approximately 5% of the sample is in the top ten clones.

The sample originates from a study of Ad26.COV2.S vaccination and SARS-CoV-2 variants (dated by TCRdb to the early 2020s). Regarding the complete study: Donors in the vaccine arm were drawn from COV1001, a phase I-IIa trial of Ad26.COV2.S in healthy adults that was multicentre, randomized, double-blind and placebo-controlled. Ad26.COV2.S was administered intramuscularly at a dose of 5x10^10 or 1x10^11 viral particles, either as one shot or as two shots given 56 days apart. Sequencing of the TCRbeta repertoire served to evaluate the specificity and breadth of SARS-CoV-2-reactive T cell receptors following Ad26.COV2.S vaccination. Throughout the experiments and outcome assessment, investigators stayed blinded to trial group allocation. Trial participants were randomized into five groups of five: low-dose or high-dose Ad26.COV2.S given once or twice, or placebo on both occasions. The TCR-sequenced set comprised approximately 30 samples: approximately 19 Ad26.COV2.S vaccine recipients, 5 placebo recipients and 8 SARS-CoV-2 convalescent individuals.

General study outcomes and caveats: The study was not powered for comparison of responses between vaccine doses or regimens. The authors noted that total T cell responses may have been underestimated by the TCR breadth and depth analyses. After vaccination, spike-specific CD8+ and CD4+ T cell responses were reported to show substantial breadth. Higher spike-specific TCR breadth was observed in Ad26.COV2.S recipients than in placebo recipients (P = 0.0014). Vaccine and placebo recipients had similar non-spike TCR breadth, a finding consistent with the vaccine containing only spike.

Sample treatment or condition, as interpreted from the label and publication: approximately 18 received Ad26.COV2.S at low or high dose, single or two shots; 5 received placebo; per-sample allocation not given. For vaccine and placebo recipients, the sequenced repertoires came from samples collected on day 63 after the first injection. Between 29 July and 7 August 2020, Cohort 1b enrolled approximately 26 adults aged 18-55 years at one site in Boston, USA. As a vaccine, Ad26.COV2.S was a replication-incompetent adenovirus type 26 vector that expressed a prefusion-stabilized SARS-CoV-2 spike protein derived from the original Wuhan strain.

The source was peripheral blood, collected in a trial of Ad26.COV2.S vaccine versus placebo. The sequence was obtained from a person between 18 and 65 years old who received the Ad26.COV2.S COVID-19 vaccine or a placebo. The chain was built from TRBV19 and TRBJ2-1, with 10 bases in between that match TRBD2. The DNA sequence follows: TGTGCCAGTACCCCACTAGCGGGACCCCGGGGGTCCTACAATGAGCAGTTCTTC. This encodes CASTPLAGPRGSYNEQFF. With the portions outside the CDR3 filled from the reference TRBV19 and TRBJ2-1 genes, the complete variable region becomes DGGITQSPKYLFRKEGQNVTLSCEQNLNHDAMYWYRQDPGQGLRLIYYSQIVNDFQKGDIAEGYSVSREKKESFPLTVTSAQKNPTAFYLCASTPLAGPRGSYNEQFFGPGTRLTVL.